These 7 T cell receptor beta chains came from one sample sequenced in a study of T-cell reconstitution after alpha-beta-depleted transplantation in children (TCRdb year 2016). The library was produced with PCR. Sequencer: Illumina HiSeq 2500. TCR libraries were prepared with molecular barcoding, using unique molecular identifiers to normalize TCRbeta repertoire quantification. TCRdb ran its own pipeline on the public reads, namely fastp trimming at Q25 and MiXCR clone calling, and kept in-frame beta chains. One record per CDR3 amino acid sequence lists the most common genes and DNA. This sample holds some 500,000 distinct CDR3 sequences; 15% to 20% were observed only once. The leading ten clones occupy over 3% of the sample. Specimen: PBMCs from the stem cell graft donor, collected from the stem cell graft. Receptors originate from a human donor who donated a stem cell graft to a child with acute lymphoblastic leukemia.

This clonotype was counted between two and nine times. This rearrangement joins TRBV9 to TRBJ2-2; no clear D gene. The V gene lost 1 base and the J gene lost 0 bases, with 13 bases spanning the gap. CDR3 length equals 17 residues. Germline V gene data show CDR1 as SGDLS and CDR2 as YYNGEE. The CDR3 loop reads CASSVTPDPTNTGELFF. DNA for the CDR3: TGTGCCAGCAGCGTAACTCCCGACCCGACGAACACCGGGGAGCTGTTTTTT.

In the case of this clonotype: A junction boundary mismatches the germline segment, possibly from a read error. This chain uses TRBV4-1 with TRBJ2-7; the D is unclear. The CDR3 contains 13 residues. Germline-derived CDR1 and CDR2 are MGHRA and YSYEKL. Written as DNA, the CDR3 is TGCGCCAGCAGCGAAGAAGTACCCTACGAGCAGTACTTC. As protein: CASSEEVPYEQYF.

The CDR3 DNA reads as TGTGCCAGCAGCCATGTTCAGCACAGTTACACAGATACGCAGTATTTT. It specifies CASSHVQHSYTDTQYF. The gene calls are TRBV4-2 and TRBJ2-3; D unresolved. CDR3 length: 16 amino acids. Germline CDR1 and CDR2: LGHNA and YNFKEQ. V lost 3 bases and J lost 2, with 15 bases in between.

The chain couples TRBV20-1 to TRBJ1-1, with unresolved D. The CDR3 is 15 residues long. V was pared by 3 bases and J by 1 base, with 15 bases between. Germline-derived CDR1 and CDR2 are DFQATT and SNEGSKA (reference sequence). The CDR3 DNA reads TGCAGTGCTAGGGCCTCATCGGCTGGGAACACTGAAGCTTTCTTT. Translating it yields CSARASSAGNTEAFF.

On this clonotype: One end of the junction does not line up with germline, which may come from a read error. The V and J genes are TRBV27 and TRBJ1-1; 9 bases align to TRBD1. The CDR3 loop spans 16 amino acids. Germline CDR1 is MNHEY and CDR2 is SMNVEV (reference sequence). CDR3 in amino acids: CTSSSLDRGGGTEAFF. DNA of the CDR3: TGCACCAGCAGTTCATTGGACAGGGGTGGTGGCACTGAAGCTTTCTTT.

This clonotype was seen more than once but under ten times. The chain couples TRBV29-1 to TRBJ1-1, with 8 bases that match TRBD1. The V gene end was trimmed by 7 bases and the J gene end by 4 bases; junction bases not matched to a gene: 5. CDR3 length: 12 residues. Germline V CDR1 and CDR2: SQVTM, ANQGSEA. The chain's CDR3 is CSGQGLGTEAFF. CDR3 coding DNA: TGCAGCGGACAGGGGTTGGGCACTGAAGCTTTCTTT.

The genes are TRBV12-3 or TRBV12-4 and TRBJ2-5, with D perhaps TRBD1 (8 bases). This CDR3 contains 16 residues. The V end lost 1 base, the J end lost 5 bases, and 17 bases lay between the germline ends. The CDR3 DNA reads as TGTGCCAGCAGTTTAGGACAGGGGAGGGCGTCGGAGACCCAGTACTTC. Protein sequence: CASSLGQGRASETQYF.